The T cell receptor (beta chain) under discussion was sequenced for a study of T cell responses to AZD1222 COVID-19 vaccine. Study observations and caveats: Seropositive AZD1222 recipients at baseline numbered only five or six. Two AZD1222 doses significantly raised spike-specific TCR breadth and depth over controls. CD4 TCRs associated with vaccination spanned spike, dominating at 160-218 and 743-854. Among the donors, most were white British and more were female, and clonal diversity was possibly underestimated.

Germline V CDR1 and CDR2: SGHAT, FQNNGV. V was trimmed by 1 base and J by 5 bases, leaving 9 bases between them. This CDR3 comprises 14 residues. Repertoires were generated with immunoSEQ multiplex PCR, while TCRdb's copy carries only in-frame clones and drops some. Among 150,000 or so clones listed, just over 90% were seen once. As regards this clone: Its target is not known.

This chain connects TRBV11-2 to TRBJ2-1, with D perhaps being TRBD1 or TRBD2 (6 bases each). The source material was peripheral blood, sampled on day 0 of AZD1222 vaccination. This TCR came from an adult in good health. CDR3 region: CASSLAGADNEQFF. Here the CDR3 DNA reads TGTGCCAGCAGCTTAGCGGGGGCCGACAATGAGCAGTTCTTC.